This T cell receptor beta chain was identified during a study of cytomegalovirus exposure and HLA in healthy donors. PCR was performed using 60 Vbeta and 13 Jbeta primers. Here immunoSEQ multiplex PCR was the method, and the copy in TCRdb shows in-frame clones only, minus some. The data contain 200,000 to 250,000 clones, about 80% of them seen just once; the ten biggest clones take up about 7.3%. This TCR derives from a woman in her sixties or seventies in good health and CMV-seropositive. The sequencing input was PBMCs.

The CDR3 spells CASSLSTGEAYEQYF. The CDR3 DNA sequence: TGCGCCAGCAGCTTGTCAACGGGAGAAGCCTACGAGCAGTACTTC. The genes are TRBV5-1 and TRBJ2-7, with TRBD2 as a possible D gene (6 bases). Trimming stripped 1 base from V and 2 bases from J, with 13 bases between. CDR1 and CDR2 (germline): SGHRS, YFSETQ. There are 15 residues in the CDR3.